This T cell receptor (beta chain) derives from a study of Ad26.COV2.S vaccination and SARS-CoV-2 variants. As for the study in general: COV1001, an Ad26.COV2.S trial, supplied this vaccine-arm donor. Study findings and constraints: Substantial post-vaccination breadth of spike-specific CD8+ and CD4+ T cell responses was reported.

Treatment denoted: about 20 received Ad26.COV2.S at low or high dose, single or two shots; 5 received placebo; per-sample allocation not given. Samples analyzed were those drawn on day 63 after the first vaccine or placebo injection. Donation came from an adult in Boston who was aged 18-55 years. Clones were sequenced by immunoSEQ multiplex PCR, and TCRdb holds only the in-frame ones, with some missing. The sample has a few hundred thousand clones; around 89% are singletons. About this clone: Its antigen remains unidentified.

V trimming: 3 bases; J trimming: 4 bases; junction bases outside the gene matches: 9. The CDR3 has 15 amino acids. Germline CDR1 and CDR2: SGHTA and FQGNSA. The sample was peripheral blood, taken in a trial of Ad26.COV2.S vaccine versus placebo. This sequence was found in a person between 18 and 65 years old who received the Ad26.COV2.S COVID-19 vaccine or a placebo. This chain uses TRBV7-2 with TRBJ2-7; 7 nucleotides line up with TRBD1. The CDR3 protein is CASSLYYDRVYEQYF. The DNA for the CDR3 is TGTGCCAGCAGCTTGTACTATGACAGGGTTTACGAGCAGTACTTC.